This TCR beta chain was found in a study of T cell responses to AZD1222 COVID-19 vaccine. The V end was cut by 0 bases, the J end by 0 bases, with 10 bases between. This CDR3 is built from 17 residues. Germline V gene data show CDR1 as SGHRS and CDR2 as YFSETQ. Study-level results: After the peak T cell response, and only then, were repertoires sampled. Among AZD1222 vaccinees, only five to seven were seropositive at baseline. Nearly half of spike-specific TCRs reportedly target variant regions that are unmutated in the B.1.351 and B.1.1.7 variants.

Clones were sequenced by immunoSEQ multiplex PCR, and TCRdb holds only the in-frame ones, with some missing. The sample includes 95,000 to 150,000 clones, around 85% of them seen just once. On this clone itself: The antigen remains undetermined.

This clonotype originated in an adult in good health. This chain joins TRBV5-1 and TRBJ1-6; D is ambiguous. The sample consisted of peripheral blood, taken on day 0 of AZD1222 vaccination. In DNA, the CDR3 is TGCGCCAGCAGCTTGGGTCTTCGGTCCTCCTATAATTCACCCCTCCACTTT. Its protein is CASSLGLRSSYNSPLHF.